This T cell receptor (beta chain) was profiled in a study of blood T cell repertoires in COVID-19. In the study overall: Donors in the United States, Italy and Spain gave samples during acute or convalescent COVID-19. T cells, B-cell-depleted T cells, or PBMCs supplied cDNA or gDNA.

During active infection, Seattle patients enrolled and were then monitored through disease. Original processing methods: The assay estimated nucleated cells by amplifying reference gene primers. Measured with immunoSEQ multiplex PCR; TCRdb has only the in-frame clones, and not every one. V, J and clone size derive from that table, while D and trimming were established from the DNA sequence. The sample records fewer than 60,000 clones, 70% to 85% being singletons. The clonotype was recovered from a man at least 80 years old with COVID-19, enrolled during active disease. Sequenced input: peripheral blood.

The DNA for the CDR3 is TGTGCCAGCAGCTTAGTCGCAGGTGGAAACACCATATATTTT. It translates to CASSLVAGGNTIYF. V is TRBV11-2 and J is TRBJ1-3; D not certain. CDR3 length equals 14 residues. V gave up 1 base and J gave up 3 bases, with 7 bases separating them. Germline V lookup: CDR1 SGHAT, CDR2 FQNNGV.